The 2 T cell receptor beta chains below come from one sample, sequenced in a study of blood T cell repertoires in COVID-19. Using immunoSEQ multiplex PCR, the repertoire was profiled, and TCRdb retains in-frame clones only, with some absent. The repertoire consists of some 160,000 clones, with over 75% occurring once and the leading ten covering 6.5%. The source material was peripheral blood. Receptor source: a man between 65 and 79 years old with active or convalescent COVID-19.

There are a few counts of this clone. The rearrangement joins TRBV6-6 to TRBJ1-5, with 12 bases fitting TRBD1. The germline CDR1 and CDR2 sequences are MNHNY and SVGAGI (reference sequence). Trimming at V came to 6 bases and at J to 2 bases, leaving 17 bases not matched to a gene. The CDR3 loop spans 20 amino acids. In nucleotides, the CDR3 is TGTGCCAGCAGCTTCCCGAGGGGGGACAGGGGGCATTTTCGCAATCAGCCCCAGCATTTT. As protein: CASSFPRGDRGHFRNQPQHF.

The DNA for the CDR3 is TGCAGCGTTGGTCCCGGGACTCCGAATGAGCAGTTCTTC. Its protein product is CSVGPGTPNEQFF. This chain uses TRBV29-1 with TRBJ2-1; TRBD2 might be the D (6 bases). This CDR3 contains 13 residues. V was shortened by 4 bases and J by 7 bases, with 14 bases between the two germline ends. From germline, CDR1 is SQVTM and CDR2 ANQGSEA.